The clone carrying this T cell receptor (beta chain) showed up just once. What it binds is unknown. This entry comes from a study of shared clonotypes between healthy human individuals. Study details: CD4 naive cells filled three plates per donor, CD4 memory three, CD8 naive two and CD8 memory one. Whole-study findings and limits: A few donors shared about 4.8% of their naive CD4 clonotypes. It was expected that sequencing depth would affect clonotype sharing among donors.

In the CD4+ fraction, cells were divided into CD45RA+ naive and CD45RA-negative memory subsets. TCRdb's copy holds only in-frame clones and misses some; the assay was immunoSEQ multiplex PCR. In the table there are around 1 million clones, less than 85% of which are singletons. CDR1 and CDR2 from the germline V gene are MNHEY and SVGAGI. Trimming stripped 2 bases from V and 9 bases from J, with 11 bases between. The CDR3 has 14 residues. Specimen: memory CD4+ T cells sorted from blood. The subset is: CD45RA-negative fraction. The source of this sequence is a man between 18 and 35 years old in good health. The chain joins TRBV6-5 to TRBJ1-6; possibly TRBD1 for D (5 bases). CDR3: CASSYATGGSPLHF. CDR3 DNA sequence: TGTGCCAGCAGTTACGCGACCGGGGGTTCACCCCTCCACTTT.